This TCR beta chain was sequenced for a study of CD8 T cells in Susac syndrome. Reverse transcription of about 0.45 to 1 ug RNA was performed with random hexamers. TCRdb used MiXCR to reprocess the immunoSEQ multiplex PCR reads, holding one entry per CDR3 protein. This sample yields approximately 300,000 distinct CDR3 sequences, of which over 75% are seen a single time; 0.2% to 0.25% belongs to the top ten. This clonotype was seen once. Sequencing of TCR beta was undertaken in CD8+ and CD4+ T cells derived from blood. Source material: CD8+ T cells from PBMCs. This receptor was obtained from a human donor with multiple sclerosis.

The CDR3 sequence: CASSIVGAAEQYF. The CDR3 DNA reads TGTGCCAGTAGTATAGTAGGGGCAGCCGAGCAGTACTTC. V gene TRBV19 combines with J gene TRBJ2-7; possible D gene TRBD1, 5 bases. V lost 1 base and J lost 6, with 10 bases in between. Per the germline V gene, CDR1 is LNHDA and CDR2 is SQIVND (reference sequence). This CDR3 comprises 13 residues.